One TCR beta chain is described in this entry. Its specificity is unknown. The sample belongs to a study of T cells expressing NK-cell markers. TCRdb re-called the 5' RACE reads and catalogs CDR3 proteins one per entry, DNA excluded. The table for this sample gives some 390,000 distinct CDR3 sequences. This CDR3 is built from 16 residues. The V gene's germline CDR1 is SEHNR and CDR2 FQNEAQ (reference sequence). Study findings and constraints: NKG2C+ dominant clonotype frequencies in about six donors were about 1.0-7.5% of CD8+ T cells.

The rearrangement joins TRBV7-9 to TRBJ2-4; no DNA is available, so the TRBD1 call from TCRdb remains unchecked. The sequence came from a woman in her fifties or sixties in good health. Source material: blood T cells: a sorted CD56 or NKG2C T cell subset, CD4+ or CD8+ T cells, or bulk PBMC T cells (not recorded which). The CDR3 region is CASSLVLPWPKNIQYF.